A selection of T cell receptor beta chains follows, all from one sample in a study of blood T cell repertoires in COVID-19. TCRdb's copy holds only in-frame clones and misses some; the assay was immunoSEQ multiplex PCR. The sample consists of some 200,000 clones, approximately 85% of them appearing once. Specimen: peripheral blood. The receptor source for this set is a woman in her fifties or sixties with active or convalescent COVID-19. CDR3s include the opening cysteine and the closing phenylalanine or tryptophan. A D gene is named only where the DNA matches it firmly. Some rows have no size entry. The others give once, few or many, or a class for an expanded clone.

once	13	TRBJ1-5	TRBD1	TRBV29-1	TGCAGCGTTGCAGAGACAGGGAATCAGCCCCAGCATTTT	CSVAETGNQPQHF
-	14	TRBJ2-2	TRBD1	TRBV2	TGTGCCAGCAATTGGGACAGGGCCACCGGGGAGCTGTTTTTT	CASNWDRATGELFF
-	15	TRBJ1-3	-	TRBV2	TGTGCCAGCAGGCCGACAGGCCTCTCTGGAAACACCATATATTTT	CASRPTGLSGNTIYF
-	13	TRBJ2-1	-	TRBV5-4	TGTGCCAGCAGCCCTCCTACTCGGAATGAGCAGTTCTTC	CASSPPTRNEQFF
-	15	TRBJ1-2	TRBD1	TRBV7-2	TGTGCCAGCAGCCCGAGGACAGGGGGCTACTATGGCTACACCTTC	CASSPRTGGYYGYTF
-	12	TRBJ1-4	TRBD1	TRBV29-1	TGCAGCGTAGAGGGGGCGAATGAAAAACTGTTTTTT	CSVEGANEKLFF
-	17	TRBJ1-3	TRBD1	TRBV3-1/TRBV3-2	TGTGCCAGCAGCACCCGGACAGGGTTGAGGTCTGGAAACACCATATATTTT	CASSTRTGLRSGNTIYF
few	13	TRBJ1-1	TRBD1	TRBV3-1/TRBV3-2	TGTGCCAGCAGCCGACAGGGAAACACTGAAGCTTTCTTT	CASSRQGNTEAFF
-	14	TRBJ2-3	-	TRBV2	TGTGCCAGCATATGGGCCAGGGGCACAGATACGCAGTATTTT	CASIWARGTDTQYF
-	16	TRBJ2-1	TRBD2	TRBV7-3	TGTGCCAGCAGCCGAGGGGCTAGCGGGAGCCCCGACGAGCAGTTCTTC	CASSRGASGSPDEQFF
-	13	TRBJ2-1	TRBD2	TRBV29-1	TGCAGCGCCAGAGCGGGAGTAGGGGATGAGCAGTTCTTC	CSARAGVGDEQFF
-	14	TRBJ2-1	TRBD1	TRBV5-5	TGTGCCAGCAGCCTACGACAGGGTAGGGATGAGCAGTTCTTC	CASSLRQGRDEQFF
once	11	TRBJ1-3	-	TRBV20-1	TGCAGTGCTTTACTGGTAAACACCATATATTTT	CSALLVNTIYF
-	16	TRBJ1-1	-	TRBV11-2	TGTGCCAGTGAGGCCAGCTTGTACGATTTGAACACTGAAGCTTTCTTT	CASEASLYDLNTEAFF
-	13	TRBJ1-2	-	TRBV6-5	TGTGCCGCTAACGAGGAGTCTAACTATGGCTACACCTTC	CAANEESNYGYTF
-	16	TRBJ2-7	TRBD2	TRBV6-5	TGTGCCAGCAGTTACTCTAAAGCGGGATGGGCCTACGAGCAGTACTTC	CASSYSKAGWAYEQYF
-	12	TRBJ2-3	-	TRBV3-1/TRBV3-2	TGTGCCAGCAGCCAGACAACAGATACGCAGTATTTT	CASSQTTDTQYF
few	15	TRBJ1-1	TRBD1	TRBV3-1/TRBV3-2	TGTGCCAGCAGCCTAGGTGACAGGGATCCCACTGAAGCTTTCTTT	CASSLGDRDPTEAFF
-	16	TRBJ1-5	-	TRBV28	TGTGCCAGCAGTTTACAGGGGCCTCGGGATGGTCAGCCCCAGCATTTT	CASSLQGPRDGQPQHF
-	15	TRBJ1-5	TRBD1	TRBV2	TGTGCCAGCAGTGCGGACAGGGATAGCAATCAGCCCCAGCATTTT	CASSADRDSNQPQHF
-	13	TRBJ1-5	-	TRBV7-6	TGTGCCAGCAGCACCGACGGGAATCAGCCCCAGCATTTT	CASSTDGNQPQHF
-	17	TRBJ1-6	-	TRBV18	TGTGCCAGCTCACCAGGAGTCGGACAGACGGGCAGGACACCCCTCCACTTT	CASSPGVGQTGRTPLHF
once	13	TRBJ2-1	-	TRBV7-3	TGTGCCAGCAGCCTCGGTCGGGGTTGGGAGCAGTTCTTC	CASSLGRGWEQFF
few	16	TRBJ2-1	-	TRBV5-1	TGCGCCAGCAGCTTGGCTACCCGGACAGCCTACAATGAGCAGTTCTTC	CASSLATRTAYNEQFF
-	14	TRBJ1-2	-	TRBV3-1/TRBV3-2	TGTGCCAGCAGCCAAGAGGGAGGGATCCATGGCTACACCTTC	CASSQEGGIHGYTF
-	17	TRBJ1-5	TRBD1	TRBV19	TGTGCCAGCAAGCCGGGACAGGGCTCGTATAGCAATCAGCCCCAGCATTTT	CASKPGQGSYSNQPQHF
-	16	TRBJ2-2	TRBD1	TRBV27	TGTGCCAGCAGTCCCGGGACAGGGGGCGCAACCGGGGAGCTGTTTTTT	CASSPGTGGATGELFF
-	18	TRBJ2-6	-	TRBV5-1	TGCGCCAGCAGCTTGGGGGCAGTATCAGGGGCTGGGGCCAACGTCCTGACTTTC	CASSLGAVSGAGANVLTF
-	16	TRBJ2-3	-	TRBV5-5	TGTGCCAGCAACTTCGGCTCGACAGGACCCACAGATACGCAGTATTTT	CASNFGSTGPTDTQYF
-	17	TRBJ2-1	-	TRBV3-1/TRBV3-2	TGTGCCAGCAGCCACGATCCTAGGACAGCGGGGTACAATGAGCAGTTCTTC	CASSHDPRTAGYNEQFF
-	17	TRBJ1-5	TRBD1	TRBV5-5	TGTGCCAGCAGCTCCGGGACAGGGACCTATAGCAATCAGCCCCAGCATTTT	CASSSGTGTYSNQPQHF
-	12	TRBJ1-2	TRBD1	TRBV7-6	TGTGCCAGCAGGTCCGGGACAGGTGGCTACACCTTC	CASRSGTGGYTF
-	17	TRBJ2-1	TRBD1	TRBV19	TGTGCCAGTAGTATCCCCAAGACAGGGGGCTCCTACAATGAGCAGTTCTTC	CASSIPKTGGSYNEQFF
-	20	TRBJ2-2	TRBD2	TRBV3-1/TRBV3-2	TGTGCCAGCAGCCGAAGAGCAGCTGCGGGAGCCCTCCGGGGCACCGGGGAGCTGTTTTTT	CASSRRAAAGALRGTGELFF
-	15	TRBJ2-1	-	TRBV7-9	TGTGCCAGCAGCTTAGTCTCGGCGGGAAGGAATGAGCAGTTCTTC	CASSLVSAGRNEQFF
-	15	TRBJ1-4	TRBD1	TRBV6-5	TGTGCCAGCAGGGGACAGGGGTCCCTTAATGAAAAACTGTTTTTT	CASRGQGSLNEKLFF
-	14	TRBJ1-2	TRBD1	TRBV5-8	TGTGCCAGCAGCCCCGACAGGGGGGCTGGTGGCTACACCTTC	CASSPDRGAGGYTF
-	15	TRBJ2-5	TRBD1	TRBV28	TGTGCCAGCAGTTTCTTCAGGACAGGGGAAGAGACCCAGTACTTC	CASSFFRTGEETQYF
-	15	TRBJ1-6	-	TRBV18	TGTGCCAGCTCACAACCCACAGGGATGGGCTCACCCCTCCACTTT	CASSQPTGMGSPLHF
-	13	TRBJ2-5	TRBD1	TRBV5-1	TGCGCCAGCAGTTATGACAGGGCAGAGACCCAGTACTTC	CASSYDRAETQYF
-	13	TRBJ1-1	-	TRBV5-4	TGTGCCAGCAGCTTGGTGGGGGGACCTGAAGCTTTCTTT	CASSLVGGPEAFF
-	16	TRBJ2-2	-	TRBV7-2	TGTGCCAGCAGCCACCAGACGGGAAAAGTTACCGGGGAGCTGTTTTTT	CASSHQTGKVTGELFF
-	16	TRBJ2-1	-	TRBV5-1	TGCGCCAGCAGCTTGTCCCGTGGCGGGGGCGTGGATGAGCAGTTCTTC	CASSLSRGGGVDEQFF
-	14	TRBJ1-1	-	TRBV5-1	TGCGCCAGCAGCTTGGCCCTCCTGAACACTGAAGCTTTCTTT	CASSLALLNTEAFF